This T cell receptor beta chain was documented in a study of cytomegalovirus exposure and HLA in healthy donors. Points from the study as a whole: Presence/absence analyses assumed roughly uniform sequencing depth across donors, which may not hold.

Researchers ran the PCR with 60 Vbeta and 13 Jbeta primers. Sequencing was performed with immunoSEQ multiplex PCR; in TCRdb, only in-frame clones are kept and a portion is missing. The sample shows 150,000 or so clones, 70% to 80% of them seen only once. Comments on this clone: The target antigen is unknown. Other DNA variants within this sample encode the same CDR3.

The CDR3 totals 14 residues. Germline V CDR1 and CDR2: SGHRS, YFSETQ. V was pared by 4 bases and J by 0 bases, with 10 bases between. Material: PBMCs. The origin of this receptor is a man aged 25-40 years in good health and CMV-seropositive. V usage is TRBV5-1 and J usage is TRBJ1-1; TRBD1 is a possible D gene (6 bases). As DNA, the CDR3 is TGCGCCAGCAGCCCGGGACAAATGAACACTGAAGCTTTCTTT. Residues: CASSPGQMNTEAFF.